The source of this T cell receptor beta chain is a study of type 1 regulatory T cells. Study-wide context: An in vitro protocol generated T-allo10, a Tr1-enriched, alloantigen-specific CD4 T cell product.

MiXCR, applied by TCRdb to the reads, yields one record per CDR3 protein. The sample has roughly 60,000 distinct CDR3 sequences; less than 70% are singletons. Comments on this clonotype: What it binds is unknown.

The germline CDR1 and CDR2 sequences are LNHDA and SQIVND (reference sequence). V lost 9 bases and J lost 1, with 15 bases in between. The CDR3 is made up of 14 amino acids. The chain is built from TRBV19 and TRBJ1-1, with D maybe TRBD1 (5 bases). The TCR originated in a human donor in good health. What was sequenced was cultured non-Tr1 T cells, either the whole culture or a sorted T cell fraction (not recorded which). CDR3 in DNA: TGTGCCAGCGCCGAGTTGAGGGGGAACACTGAAGCTTTCTTT. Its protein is CASAELRGNTEAFF.